This T cell receptor (beta chain) was captured by sequencing in a study of blood T cell repertoires in COVID-19. Study details: Sites in the United States, Italy and Spain provided acute and convalescent COVID-19 samples. Nucleic acid was either cDNA or gDNA, and it came from T cells, B-cell-depleted T cells, or PBMCs.

Methods used by the authors: Estimates of nucleated cell counts were drawn from the amplification of reference gene primers. The data were produced by immunoSEQ multiplex PCR, yet TCRdb's version contains in-frame clones alone and is incomplete. From that table come the V and J calls and clone size; the DNA was used to work out D and trimming. The profile shows about 140,000 clones, roughly 85% of them singletons. The CDR3 consists of 15 residues. V lost 4 bases to trimming and J lost 8 bases, with 17 bases between them. The germline V gene has CDR1 MDHEN and CDR2 SYDVKM. The receptor was derived from a man in his 60s with acute or convalescent COVID-19. Sample: peripheral blood. The J gene is TRBJ1-4, the V gene TRBV28; D unresolved. The CDR3 protein is CASSWTALIGEKLFF. The CDR3 DNA follows: TGTGCCAGCAGTTGGACTGCCCTAATTGGGGAAAAACTGTTTTTT.